The present T cell receptor (beta chain) was sequenced within a study of blood T cells in healthy people across ages. The germline CDR1 and CDR2 sequences are MNHEY and SVGAGI. Trimming cost V 0 bases and J 4 bases, with 15 bases left between them. The CDR3 length is 16 residues. Primers used in a second PCR of about 7 to 12 cycles were a sample-barcoded 5' primer and a J-beta primer mix. One entry per CDR3 protein results from TCRdb running MiXCR on the 5' RACE reads. The table includes over 950,000 distinct CDR3 sequences, 35% to 40% detected once. Sample: blood. The J gene is TRBJ1-1, the V gene TRBV6-5; the D gene is possibly TRBD1 (6 bases). The sequence was obtained from a man aged 18-30 years in good health. DNA of the CDR3: TGTGCCAGCAGTTACTCCGCGGGACACCAGGGCACTGAAGCTTTCTTT. Amino acids: CASSYSAGHQGTEAFF.